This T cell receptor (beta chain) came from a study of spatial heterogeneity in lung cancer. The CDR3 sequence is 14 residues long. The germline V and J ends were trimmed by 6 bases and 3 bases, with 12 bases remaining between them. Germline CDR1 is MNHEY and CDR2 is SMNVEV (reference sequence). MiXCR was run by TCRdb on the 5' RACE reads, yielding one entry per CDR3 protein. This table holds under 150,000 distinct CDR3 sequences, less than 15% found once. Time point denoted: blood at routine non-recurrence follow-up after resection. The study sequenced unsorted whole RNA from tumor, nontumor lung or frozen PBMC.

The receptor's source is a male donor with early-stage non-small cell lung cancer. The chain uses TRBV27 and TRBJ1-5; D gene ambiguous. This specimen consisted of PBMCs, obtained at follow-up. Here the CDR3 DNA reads TGTGCCAGCAGCCCTAGGCAAGCCAATCAGCCCCAGCATTTT. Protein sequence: CASSPRQANQPQHF.